This TCR beta chain was identified during a study of T cell repertoires in cytomegalovirus infection. Using its own MiXCR run on the reads, TCRdb lists one record per CDR3 protein. Here the sample spans approximately 290,000 distinct CDR3 sequences, roughly 23% being singletons. Details on this clonotype: Antigen: not known.

This CDR3 region has 20 residues. The J segment lost 4 bases and the V segment lost 5 bases, leaving 19 bases of the junction unmatched. CDR1 is MNHEY and CDR2 is SVGEGT in the germline V gene. Study results and limitations: HLA-C-restricted, CMV-specific TCR beta clonotypes were dominant ex vivo.

The sequence was obtained from a human donor in good health (CMV status not recorded). Some clones in this sample may be carry-over from other donors' samples. Sequenced material: PBMCs. The genes are TRBV6-2 or TRBV6-3 and TRBJ2-2, with 10 bases identical to TRBD2. In DNA, the CDR3 is TGTGCCAGCAGTCCCACCAACGTAAAGGCTAGCGGGAGTAGCACCGGGGAGCTGTTTTTT. Protein product: CASSPTNVKASGSSTGELFF.